The 28 T cell receptor beta chains reported below all come from one sample, sequenced in a study of identical twins. TCRdb reprocessed the 5' RACE reads with MiXCR, giving one entry per CDR3 protein. The sample lists 600,000 to 800,000 distinct CDR3 sequences, about 20% occurring once. Another study also made use of these data, one on T cells expressing NK-cell markers.

The sample was PBMCs. These receptors were obtained from a woman younger than 35 in good health.

This clonotype was counted only a few times. V and J are TRBV20-1 and TRBJ1-5, with D perhaps TRBD1 (5 bases). The length of the CDR3 is 13 residues. CDR1 DFQATT and CDR2 SNEGSKA come from the germline V gene (reference sequence). The CDR3 protein is CSADRGIGQPQHF. The CDR3 coding sequence is TGCAGCGCAGACAGAGGTATCGGTCAGCCCCAGCATTTT.

The CDR3 DNA reads as TGTGCCAGCGACTGGCAGGGACGGGGTTTGCATCTGGCTAACTATGGCTACACCTTC. Protein: CASDWQGRGLHLANYGYTF. The chain combines TRBV6-1 with TRBJ1-2; maybe TRBD1 (5 bases). CDR3 length: 19 residues. Germline-derived CDR1 and CDR2 are MNHNS and SASEGT. V was pared by 8 bases and J by 0 bases, with 28 bases between.

This clonotype has ten or more counts. V gene TRBV20-1 combines with J gene TRBJ2-5; D might be TRBD1 or TRBD2, each matching 6 bases. The CDR3 is 15 amino acids. The V end was cut by 0 bases, the J end by 4 bases, with 15 bases between. Germline values: CDR1 DFQATT, CDR2 SNEGSKA (reference sequence). In nucleotides, the CDR3 is TGCAGTGCTAGAGAAACAGGGAGGACGTCAGAGACCCAGTACTTC. This gives the protein CSARETGRTSETQYF.

This clonotype was seen a few times. The chain links TRBV12-3 or TRBV12-4 to TRBJ2-1; 8 bases align to TRBD2. The CDR3 extends over 16 amino acids. Trimming took 0 bases from V and 4 from J; bases not matched to a gene: 5. CDR3 bases: TGTGCCAGCAGTTTAGCGCTGAAGCGGGGGTACAATGAGCAGTTCTTC. This translates into CASSLALKRGYNEQFF.

This clonotype has more than one count but fewer than ten. The rearrangement uses TRBV3-1 and TRBJ2-1; D might be TRBD2 (6 bases). The germline V gene encodes CDR1 LGHDT and CDR2 YNNKEL (reference sequence). The CDR3 is 15 amino acids. Trimming took 7 bases from V and 5 from J, leaving 18 bases between them. The CDR3: CASTKSAGGNNEQFF. CDR3 DNA: TGTGCCAGCACCAAATCAGCCGGAGGGAACAATGAGCAGTTCTTC.

This clonotype was counted ten times or more. The rearrangement links TRBV4-2 to TRBJ2-1; 9 bases map to TRBD1. Germline V gene lookup returns CDR1 LGHNA and CDR2 YNFKEQ. This CDR3 spans 15 amino acids. Trimming took 3 bases from V and 7 from J; bases not matched to a gene: 7. CDR3 sequence (DNA): TGTGCCAGCAGCCAGCCGGGACAGGGAGGGAATGAGCAGTTCTTC. As protein: CASSQPGQGGNEQFF.

This clonotype has a handful of counts. The J gene is TRBJ1-4, the V gene TRBV18; no definite D call. The CDR3 covers 14 residues. V gave up 3 bases and J gave up 3 bases, with 8 bases separating them. Germline lookup yields CDR1 KGHSH and CDR2 LQKENI. The chain's CDR3 is CASSPGASNEKLFF. CDR3 coding DNA: TGTGCCAGCTCACCGGGAGCGTCTAATGAAAAACTGTTTTTT.

The V call is TRBV6-1, the J call TRBJ1-4; maybe TRBD1 (6 bases). V was cut by 5 bases and J by 2 bases, with 9 bases left in between. The CDR3 is 14 residues long. CDR1 is MNHNS and CDR2 is SASEGT in the germline V gene. CDR3 bases: TGTGCCAGCAGTAGGGGGGCTACTAATGAAAAACTGTTTTTT. As protein: CASSRGATNEKLFF.

There are many counts of this clonotype. The chain combines TRBV6-1 with TRBJ2-1, with D possibly TRBD2 on 6 matching bases. The CDR3 extends over 15 amino acids. The germline V gene encodes CDR1 MNHNS and CDR2 SASEGT. V dropped 5 bases and J dropped 3 bases, with 14 bases sitting between them. This CDR3 reads CASSPGAGLYNEQFF. The CDR3 bases are TGTGCCAGCAGTCCGGGAGCGGGTCTCTACAATGAGCAGTTCTTC.

J is TRBJ2-4 and V is TRBV27; D ambiguous. V was clipped by 5 bases and J by 9 bases, with 14 bases between them. CDR3 length: 13 residues. CDR1 MNHEY and CDR2 SMNVEV come from the germline V gene (reference sequence). The CDR3 bases are TGTGCCAGCAGTCCTTTTGGACCCGGCATTCAGTACTTC. Protein: CASSPFGPGIQYF.

This clonotype was observed a few times. The chain carries TRBV15 and TRBJ1-2; D is unclear. The CDR3 sequence is 14 residues long. In germline, CDR1 is LNHNV, CDR2 YYDKDF (reference sequence). Deletions cut 6 bases from V and 3 bases from J, with 14 bases between. The CDR3 loop reads CATSSDPYYYGYTF. The DNA for the CDR3 is TGTGCCACCAGTTCAGACCCTTACTACTATGGCTACACCTTC.

This clonotype was seen a few times. The CDR3 sequence is CAWSGDRSGQYF. CDR3 nucleotide sequence: TGTGCCTGGAGCGGGGACAGGTCGGGACAGTACTTC. The V and J genes are TRBV30 and TRBJ2-7, with 8 bases aligning to TRBD1. The CDR3 totals 12 residues. J was trimmed by 10 bases and V by 3 bases; bases with no gene match: 8. CDR1 and CDR2 from the germline V gene are GTSNPN and SVGIG (reference sequence).

CDR3 protein: CATSASTGTQETQYF. CDR3 DNA: TGTGCCACCAGTGCCTCGACAGGGACCCAAGAGACCCAGTACTTC. The chain is built from TRBV24-1 and TRBJ2-5, with 7 bases aligning to TRBD1. Germline values: CDR1 KGHDR, CDR2 SFDVKD. The CDR3 sequence is 15 residues long. V was clipped by 5 bases and J by 1 base; unmatched bases: 6.

This clonotype was picked up a small number of times. The chain recombines TRBV6-1 with TRBJ2-7; D not certain. Germline V gene sequence: CDR1 MNHNS, CDR2 SASEGT. Trimming shortened V by 5 bases and J by 3 bases, and 14 bases separated the two germline ends. The CDR3 runs to 14 residues. In DNA, the CDR3 is TGTGCCAGCAGTCGGATCGACGGAGACTACGAGCAGTACTTC. This sequence encodes CASSRIDGDYEQYF.

This clonotype was detected only a few times. The gene calls are TRBV29-1 and TRBJ1-1; D not certain. The CDR3 totals 11 residues. Germline loops: CDR1 SQVTM, CDR2 ANQGSEA. The ends were cut back, 4 bases at V and 8 bases at J, with 11 bases in the middle. This chain's CDR3 is CSVGDLGEAFF. The DNA of the CDR3 is TGCAGCGTTGGTGACCTAGGAGAAGCTTTCTTT.

The chain links TRBV7-2 to TRBJ2-1, with TRBD2 identical over 11 bases. The germline gives CDR1 SGHTA, CDR2 FQGNSA. CDR3 length: 15 amino acids. V gave up 3 bases and J gave up 6 bases; unmatched junction bases: 4. This CDR3 is CASSLKTSGINEQFF. The CDR3 nucleotides are TGTGCCAGCAGCTTGAAGACTAGCGGGATCAATGAGCAGTTCTTC.

This clonotype has just a few counts. The chain carries TRBV5-6 and TRBJ1-1, with TRBD1 as a possible D gene (5 bases). V shed 1 base and J shed 4 bases, with 14 bases lying between them. The CDR3 extends over 15 amino acids. The germline V gene has CDR1 SGHDT and CDR2 YYEEEE. The CDR3 loop reads CASSLNEGRGTEAFF. The CDR3 nucleotides read TGTGCCAGCAGCTTGAATGAGGGACGAGGCACTGAAGCTTTCTTT.

In this sample, this clonotype turned up many times. The chain has TRBV12-3 or TRBV12-4 and TRBJ2-2; D perhaps matches TRBD2 (6 bases). There are 15 residues in the CDR3. The germline V and J ends were trimmed by 3 bases and 0 bases, with 8 bases remaining between them. The CDR3 nucleotides are TGTGCCAGCAGTTTTGGAGGGACGAACACCGGGGAGCTGTTTTTT. Translated, it gives CASSFGGTNTGELFF.

This clonotype was detected only a few times. The rearrangement uses TRBV29-1 and TRBJ2-1; possibly TRBD2 for D (5 bases). This CDR3 comprises 13 residues. Looked up from germline, CDR1 is SQVTM and CDR2 is ANQGSEA. The CDR3 protein is CSLAEAGYNEQFF. For the CDR3, the DNA is TGCAGTCTCGCGGAGGCCGGGTACAATGAGCAGTTCTTC.

The chain recombines TRBV7-6 with TRBJ2-6; the D is unclear. The ends were cut back, 3 bases at V and 0 bases at J, with 9 bases in the middle. CDR3 size: 16 residues. Germline CDR1 is SGHVS and CDR2 is FNYEAQ. In DNA, the CDR3 is TGTGCCAGCAGCTTTTCGCCTCTCTCTGGGGCCAACGTCCTGACTTTC. Translated: CASSFSPLSGANVLTF.

The chain employs TRBV5-1 and TRBJ2-3; D is perhaps TRBD2 (7 bases). Germline-derived CDR1 and CDR2 are SGHRS and YFSETQ. The CDR3 loop spans 16 amino acids. Trimming took off 7 bases at V and 2 bases at J, with 20 bases between the two ends. In DNA form, the CDR3 reads TGCGCCAGCGTCTCTTCGGCGGGGGCCCCCACAGATACGCAGTATTTT. Protein: CASVSSAGAPTDTQYF.

The rearrangement links TRBV7-2 to TRBJ2-5, with D unresolved. V was cut by 2 bases and J by 2 bases, with 15 bases left in between. The CDR3 consists of 16 residues. Germline-derived CDR1 and CDR2 are SGHTA and FQGNSA. The CDR3 region has the DNA TGTGCCAGCAGCTTAAGTTCCTCGGGCGGACAAGAGACCCAGTACTTC. Encoded protein: CASSLSSSGGQETQYF.

The chain is built from TRBV20-1 and TRBJ2-1; TRBD2 matches 8 bases. With 3 bases clipped from V and 5 bases from J, the junction kept 15 bases outside the gene matches. The CDR3 runs 17 residues. Per the germline V gene, CDR1 is DFQATT and CDR2 is SNEGSKA (reference sequence). CDR3 protein: CSARRLWGLESHNEQFF. The CDR3 DNA is TGCAGTGCTAGGCGTCTATGGGGACTAGAGTCCCACAATGAGCAGTTCTTC.

This CDR3 is CASSQDYRGVPGYTF. The CDR3 coding sequence is TGCGCCAGCAGCCAAGACTACAGGGGGGTTCCTGGCTACACCTTC. The chain recombines TRBV4-3 with TRBJ1-2; 8 bases map to TRBD1. The trim removed 0 bases at V and 7 bases at J, leaving 7 bases unmatched. Germline loops: CDR1 LGHNA, CDR2 YSLEER. The CDR3 contains 15 residues.

This clonotype was seen a few times. The chain links TRBV5-4 to TRBJ2-7, with 10 bases fitting TRBD1. CDR3 size: 14 residues. The germline V gene encodes CDR1 SGHNT and CDR2 YYREEE (reference sequence). Unmatched junction bases numbered 4, after V lost 3 bases and J lost 4 bases. This chain's CDR3 is CASSYDRGLYEQYF. Written as DNA, the CDR3 is TGTGCCAGCAGCTATGACAGGGGGCTGTACGAGCAGTACTTC.

Ten or more counts support this clonotype. The V call is TRBV10-1, the J call TRBJ2-5; D is unclear. Germline lookup yields CDR1 WNHNN and CDR2 SYGVQD (reference sequence). CDR3 size: 14 residues. Trimming left V 0 bases short and J 2 bases short, with 7 bases between. CDR3 sequence: CASSESTAQETQYF. In DNA, the CDR3 is TGCGCCAGCAGTGAGTCGACGGCACAAGAGACCCAGTACTTC.

Ten or more counts support this clonotype. The V gene is TRBV12-3 or TRBV12-4, the J gene TRBJ2-1; 10 positions agree with TRBD1. The V gene end was trimmed by 7 bases and the J gene end by 8 bases; junction bases not matched to a gene: 11. The CDR3 consists of 15 residues. Here the CDR3 DNA reads TGTGCCAGCACCATGACAGGGGGCGAAGGGGATGAGCAGTTCTTC. It specifies CASTMTGGEGDEQFF.

This clonotype was seen a few times. The CDR3 DNA sequence: TGCAGTGCTAGAGGGGAGCTCTTAGAGACCCAGTACTTC. Its protein is CSARGELLETQYF. The chain combines TRBV20-1 with TRBJ2-5, with D maybe TRBD2 (5 bases). V was pared by 1 base and J by 4 bases, with 10 bases between. Germline values: CDR1 DFQATT, CDR2 SNEGSKA (reference sequence). This CDR3 has 13 amino acids.